A single T cell receptor (beta chain) is shown here with its context. This clonotype showed up just a few times. Its antigen remains undetermined. It has no much larger one-base neighbor in the sample; base qualities were not kept. The data were produced on an Illumina NovaSeq 6000. TCRalpha and TCRbeta cDNA libraries were built by 5'RACE with constant-segment primers, adding sample barcodes and unique molecular identifiers. RNA was extracted from every sample with Trizol reagent. The libraries were amplified in two PCR steps, and the second step added a second sample barcode and Illumina TruSeq adapters. The libraries were sequenced on an Illumina NovaSeq using 2 x 150 bp paired-end reads. In the original analysis: The reads were demultiplexed and collapsed into UMI-guided consensus sequences using migec v1.2.7. Using mixcr v2.1.11, UMI consensuses were aligned to TRA and TRB V and J templates and then assembled into clonotypes. Clonotypes were classified as expanded or contracted when called significant by both edgeR and NoisET, with noise models trained on biological replicates. For edgeR calls, the cutoffs were a false discovery rate-adjusted p below 0.01 and a log2 fold-change threshold of 1. As an exploratory analysis of dynamics, max-normalized trajectories of the 1000 most abundant clonotypes were examined by PCA with hierarchical clustering. Separately sequenced CD4+ and CD8+ repertoires were used to assign the CD4 or CD8 phenotype of responding clones. TCRdb reanalyzed the raw reads on its own, using fastp at Q25 for trimming and MiXCR for clone calling, and kept in-frame beta chains. CDR3 protein sequences are deduplicated, and each keeps its most common genes and DNA. The V and J calls, along with clone size, are taken from TCRdb and not from the paper's own processing. The table for this sample lists about 560,000 distinct CDR3 sequences; less than 25% of them were counted only once. The biggest ten clones account for approximately 8% of the sample.

Ficoll-Paque density gradient centrifugation was used to isolate PBMCs. These data come from a study of T-cell memory formation after mild COVID-19 (dated by TCRdb to 2020 to 2022). Turning to the overall study: TCR sequence clusters from the two donors were largely donor specific. Longitudinal TCRalpha and TCRbeta repertoire sequencing tracked T-cell clones expanding and contracting after mild COVID-19 in a couple of donors. Two young, previously healthy adult volunteers, one female and one male, were included in the cohort.

Here is what the overall study found, with its caveats: Balanced CD4/CD8 phenotypes were observed for clones contracting from day 15 to 85, whereas a bias towards CD4+ was observed for a second wave of clones expanding from day 15 to 37. The second-wave clones that peaked on day 37 were not confirmed to be SARS-CoV-2 specific. Contracting CD4+ clones appeared mostly in the CM and EM memory subsets, whereas CD8+ clones were enriched in EMRA. Only two mild cases were covered in the study, and larger cohorts including severe cases with pre-infection samples were considered necessary. Some responding clones were detected in pre-infection memory, suggesting pre-existing cross-reactive memory T cells joined the SARS-CoV-2 response.

The clonotype originates from an adult woman who had mild COVID-19 (a few samples of this study predate the infection). The sample titles of this study are shuffled in the database, so cell type and time point are left out; the donor was told from shared clones. The specimen sequenced was PBMCs or a T cell subset sorted from them (not recorded which).

The nucleotide sequence is given as TGTGCCAGCAGCGTTCCAGGACTAGCGGGAGATACCGGGGAGCTGTTTTTT. Its translation reads: CASSVPGLAGDTGELFF. The rearrangement joined TRBV9 to TRBJ2-2, with TRBD2 identical over 13 junction bases. The CDR3 goes from the cysteine to the phenylalanine over 17 residues. The retained sequence is limited to the CDR3, 51 bases, with the frame set at the first base. As encoded in the germline V gene, CDR1 is SGDLS while CDR2 is YYNGEE. At the junction V is shortened by 2 bases and J by 5 bases; bases outside the gene matches: 6.